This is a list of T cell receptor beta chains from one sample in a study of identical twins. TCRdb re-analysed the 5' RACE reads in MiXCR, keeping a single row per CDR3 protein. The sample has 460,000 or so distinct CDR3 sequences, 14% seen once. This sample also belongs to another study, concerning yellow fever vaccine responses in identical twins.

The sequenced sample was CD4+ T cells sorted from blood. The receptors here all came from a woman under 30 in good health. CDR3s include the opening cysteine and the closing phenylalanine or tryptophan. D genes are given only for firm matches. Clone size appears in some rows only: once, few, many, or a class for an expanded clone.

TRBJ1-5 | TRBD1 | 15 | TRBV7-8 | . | CASSLVPGGVVPQHF | TGTGCCAGCAGCTTAGTTCCAGGGGGCGTAGTACCCCAGCATTTT
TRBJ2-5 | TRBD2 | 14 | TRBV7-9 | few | CASSDRLAGETQYF | TGTGCCAGCAGCGACCGACTAGCGGGAGAGACCCAGTACTTC
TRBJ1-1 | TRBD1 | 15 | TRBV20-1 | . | CSAVQGGRLNTEAFF | TGCAGTGCGGTACAGGGGGGACGGCTGAACACTGAAGCTTTCTTT
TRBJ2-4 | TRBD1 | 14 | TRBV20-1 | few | CSAGNRGPKNIQYF | TGCAGTGCGGGAAACAGGGGACCTAAAAACATTCAGTACTTC
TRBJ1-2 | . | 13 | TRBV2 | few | CALSMGGNYGYTF | TGTGCCCTTTCCATGGGGGGAAACTATGGCTACACCTTC
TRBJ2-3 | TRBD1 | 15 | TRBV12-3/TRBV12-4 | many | CASSLATGVTDTQYF | TGTGCCAGCAGTTTAGCGACAGGGGTAACAGATACGCAGTATTTT
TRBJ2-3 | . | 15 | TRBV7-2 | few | CASSLGTDRTDTQYF | TGTGCCAGCAGCCTTGGGACGGACCGCACAGATACGCAGTATTTT
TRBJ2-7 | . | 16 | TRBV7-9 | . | CASSLSTSRGGFEQYF | TGTGCCAGCAGCTTGTCTACTTCCCGTGGCGGATTCGAGCAGTACTTC
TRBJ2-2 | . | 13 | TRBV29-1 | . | CSVVRSGTGELFF | TGCAGCGTTGTCAGGAGTGGTACCGGGGAGCTGTTTTTT
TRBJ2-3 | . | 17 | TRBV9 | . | CASSPTGSNPSTDTQYF | TGTGCCAGCAGCCCCACGGGGTCCAACCCCAGCACAGATACGCAGTATTTT
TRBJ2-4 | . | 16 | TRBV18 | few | CASSPKSGAAKNIQYF | TGTGCCAGCTCACCGAAGTCAGGGGCGGCCAAAAACATTCAGTACTTC
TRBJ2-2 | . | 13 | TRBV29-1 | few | CSGGDRNTGELFF | TGCAGCGGGGGAGACAGGAACACCGGGGAGCTGTTTTTT
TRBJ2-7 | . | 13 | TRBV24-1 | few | CATSPGGGDEQYF | TGTGCCACCAGTCCCGGTGGAGGGGACGAGCAGTACTTC
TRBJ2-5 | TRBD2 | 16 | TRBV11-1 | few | CASSLLAAARKETQYF | TGTGCCAGCAGCCTACTAGCGGCAGCCCGTAAGGAGACCCAGTACTTC
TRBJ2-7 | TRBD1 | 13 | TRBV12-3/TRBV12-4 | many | CASSKGTGDEQYF | TGTGCCAGCTCCAAGGGGACAGGGGACGAGCAGTACTTC
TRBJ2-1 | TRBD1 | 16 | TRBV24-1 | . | CATSDLGTGEYNEQFF | TGTGCCACCAGTGATCTCGGGACAGGTGAATACAATGAGCAGTTCTTC
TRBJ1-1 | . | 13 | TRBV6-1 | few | CASTQGIGTEAFF | TGTGCCAGCACGCAGGGTATTGGCACTGAAGCTTTCTTT
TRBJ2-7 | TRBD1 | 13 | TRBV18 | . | CASSDRSGYEQYF | TGTGCCAGCTCGGACAGGTCTGGGTACGAGCAGTACTTC
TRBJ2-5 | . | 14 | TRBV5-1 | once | CASSFLQTAETQYF | TGCGCCAGCAGCTTTTTGCAGACGGCAGAGACCCAGTACTTC
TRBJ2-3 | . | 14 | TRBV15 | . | CATSRALITDTQYF | TGTGCCACCAGCAGAGCACTCATCACAGATACGCAGTATTTT
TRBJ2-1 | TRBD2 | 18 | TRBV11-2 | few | CASTLKNSGDYSYNEQFF | TGTGCCAGCACCCTTAAGAATAGCGGGGATTACTCCTACAATGAGCAGTTCTTC
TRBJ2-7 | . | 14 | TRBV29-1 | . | CSVVVQSTSYEQYF | TGCAGCGTTGTGGTCCAGTCGACATCCTACGAGCAGTACTTC
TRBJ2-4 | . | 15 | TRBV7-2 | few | CASSLSDREGVIQYF | TGTGCCAGCAGCTTATCCGACAGGGAGGGGGTCATTCAGTACTTC
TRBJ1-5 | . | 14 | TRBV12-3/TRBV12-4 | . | CASSLGQANQPQHF | TGTGCCAGCAGTTTAGGGCAGGCAAATCAGCCCCAGCATTTT
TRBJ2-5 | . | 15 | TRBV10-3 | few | CAISKYTGGQETQYF | TGTGCCATCAGTAAATATACCGGCGGCCAAGAGACCCAGTACTTC
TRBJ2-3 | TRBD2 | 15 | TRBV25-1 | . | CASISSGGAGDTQYF | TGTGCCAGCATCTCAAGCGGGGGGGCCGGAGATACGCAGTATTTT
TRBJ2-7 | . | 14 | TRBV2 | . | CASSESQASYEQYF | TGTGCCAGCAGTGAGTCACAGGCATCCTACGAGCAGTACTTC
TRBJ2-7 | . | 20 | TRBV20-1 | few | CSARDWVLGQGEFGLLEQYF | TGCAGTGCTAGAGATTGGGTCTTGGGGCAGGGTGAATTTGGACTTCTCGAGCAGTACTTC
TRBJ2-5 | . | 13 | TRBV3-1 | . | CASSDSRVETQYF | TGTGCCAGCAGCGACTCCAGGGTAGAGACCCAGTACTTC
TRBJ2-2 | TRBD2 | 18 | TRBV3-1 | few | CASSQDSGGASGTGELFF | TGTGCCAGCAGCCAAGATAGCGGGGGGGCCTCGGGCACCGGGGAGCTGTTTTTT
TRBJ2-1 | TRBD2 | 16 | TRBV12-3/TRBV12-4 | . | CASSYNLAGVDNEQFF | TGTGCCAGCAGTTATAACCTAGCGGGAGTAGACAATGAGCAGTTCTTC
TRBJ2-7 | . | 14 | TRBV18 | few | CASSPPGVGYEQYF | TGTGCCAGCTCACCTCCGGGGGTTGGGTACGAGCAGTACTTC
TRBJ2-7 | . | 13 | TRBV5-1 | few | CASSFQGPYEQYF | TGCGCCAGCAGCTTTCAGGGCCCCTACGAGCAGTACTTC
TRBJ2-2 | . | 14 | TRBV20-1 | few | CSAYPAGLIGELFF | TGCAGTGCCTACCCTGCAGGGCTAATCGGGGAGCTGTTTTTT
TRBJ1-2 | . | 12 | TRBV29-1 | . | CSVKLKYYGYTF | TGCAGCGTTAAGTTAAAATACTATGGCTACACCTTC
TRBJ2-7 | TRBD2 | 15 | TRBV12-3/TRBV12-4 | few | CASSLARREGYEQYF | TGTGCCAGCAGTTTAGCGCGGCGGGAGGGGTACGAGCAGTACTTC
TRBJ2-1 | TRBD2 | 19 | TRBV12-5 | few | CASGLVRWTSGFSYNEQFF | TGTGCTAGTGGTTTGGTACGCTGGACTAGCGGGTTTTCCTACAATGAGCAGTTCTTC
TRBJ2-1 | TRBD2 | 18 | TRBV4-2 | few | CASSQDWTSGRANNEQFF | TGTGCCAGCAGCCAAGATTGGACTAGCGGGAGGGCCAACAATGAGCAGTTCTTC
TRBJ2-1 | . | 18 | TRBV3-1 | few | CASSQSRGRAGDYNEQFF | TGTGCCAGCAGCCAATCCAGGGGGAGGGCAGGGGACTACAATGAGCAGTTCTTC
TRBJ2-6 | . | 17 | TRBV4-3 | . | CASSQVKKGSGANVLTF | TGCGCCAGCAGCCAAGTGAAAAAGGGCAGTGGGGCCAACGTCCTGACTTTC